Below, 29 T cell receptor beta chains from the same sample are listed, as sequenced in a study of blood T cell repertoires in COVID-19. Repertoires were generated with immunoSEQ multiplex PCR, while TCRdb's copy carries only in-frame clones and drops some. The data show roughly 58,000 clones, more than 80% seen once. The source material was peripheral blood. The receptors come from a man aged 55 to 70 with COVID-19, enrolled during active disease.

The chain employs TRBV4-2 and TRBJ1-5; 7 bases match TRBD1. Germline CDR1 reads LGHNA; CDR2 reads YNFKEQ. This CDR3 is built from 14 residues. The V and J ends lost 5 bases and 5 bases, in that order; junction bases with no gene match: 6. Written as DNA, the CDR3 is TGTGCCAGCAGCTTGCAGGGGGGAGATCAGCCCCAGCATTTT. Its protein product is CASSLQGGDQPQHF.

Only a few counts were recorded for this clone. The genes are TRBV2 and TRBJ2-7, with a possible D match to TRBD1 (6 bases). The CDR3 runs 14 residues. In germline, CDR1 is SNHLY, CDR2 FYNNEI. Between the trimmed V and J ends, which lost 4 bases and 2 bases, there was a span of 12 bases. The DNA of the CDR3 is TGTGCCAGCAGTGTGAGGACAGCCGCCTACGAGCAGTACTTC. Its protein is CASSVRTAAYEQYF.

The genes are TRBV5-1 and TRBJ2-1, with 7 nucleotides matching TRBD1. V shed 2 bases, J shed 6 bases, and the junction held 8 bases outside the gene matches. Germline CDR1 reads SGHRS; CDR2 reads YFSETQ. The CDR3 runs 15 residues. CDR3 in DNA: TGCGCCAGCAGCTTATCCAGGGGGTCCCTCAATGAGCAGTTCTTC. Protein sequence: CASSLSRGSLNEQFF.

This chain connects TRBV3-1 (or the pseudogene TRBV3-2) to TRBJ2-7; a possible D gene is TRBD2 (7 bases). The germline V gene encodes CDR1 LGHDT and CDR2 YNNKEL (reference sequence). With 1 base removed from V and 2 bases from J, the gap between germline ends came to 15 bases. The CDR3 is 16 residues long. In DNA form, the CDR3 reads TGTGCCAGCAGCCAAGTCGCCGCGGGGGCTACCTACGAGCAGTACTTC. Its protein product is CASSQVAAGATYEQYF.

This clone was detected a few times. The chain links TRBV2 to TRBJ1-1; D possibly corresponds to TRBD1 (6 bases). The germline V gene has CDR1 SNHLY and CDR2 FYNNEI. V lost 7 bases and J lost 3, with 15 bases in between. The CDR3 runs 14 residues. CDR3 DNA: TGTGCCAGCATGGGGGACACACGGGACACTGAAGCTTTCTTT. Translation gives CASMGDTRDTEAFF. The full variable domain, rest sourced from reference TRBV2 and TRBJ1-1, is EPEVTQTPSHQVTQMGQEVILRCVPISNHLYFYWYRQILGQKVEFLVSFYNNEISEKSEIFDDQFSVERPDGSNFTLKIRSTKLEDSAMYFCASMGDTRDTEAFFGQGTRLTVV.

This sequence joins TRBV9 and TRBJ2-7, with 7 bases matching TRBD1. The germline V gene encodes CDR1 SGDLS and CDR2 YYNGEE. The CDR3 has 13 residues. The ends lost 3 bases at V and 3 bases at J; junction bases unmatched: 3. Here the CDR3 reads CASSGDSLYEQYF. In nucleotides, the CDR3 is TGTGCCAGCAGCGGGGACAGCCTCTACGAGCAGTACTTC.

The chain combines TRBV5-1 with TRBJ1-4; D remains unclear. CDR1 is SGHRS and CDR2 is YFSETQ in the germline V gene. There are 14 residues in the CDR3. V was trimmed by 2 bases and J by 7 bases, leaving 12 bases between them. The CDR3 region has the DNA TGCGCCAGCAGCTTAGGCAGATCAGGTGAAAAACTGTTTTTT. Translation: CASSLGRSGEKLFF. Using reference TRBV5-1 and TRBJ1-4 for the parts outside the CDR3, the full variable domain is KAGVTQTPRYLIKTRGQQVTLSCSPISGHRSVSWYQQTPGQGLQFLFEYFSETQRNKGNFPGRFSGRQFSNSRSEMNVSTLELGDSALYLCASSLGRSGEKLFFGSGTQLSVL.

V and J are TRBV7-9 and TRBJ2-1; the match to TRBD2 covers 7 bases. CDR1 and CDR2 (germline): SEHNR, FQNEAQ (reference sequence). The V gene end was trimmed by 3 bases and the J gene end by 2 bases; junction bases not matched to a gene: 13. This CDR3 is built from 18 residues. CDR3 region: CASSLPPRLAATYNEQFF. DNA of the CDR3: TGTGCCAGCAGCTTGCCCCCGAGACTAGCCGCCACCTACAATGAGCAGTTCTTC.

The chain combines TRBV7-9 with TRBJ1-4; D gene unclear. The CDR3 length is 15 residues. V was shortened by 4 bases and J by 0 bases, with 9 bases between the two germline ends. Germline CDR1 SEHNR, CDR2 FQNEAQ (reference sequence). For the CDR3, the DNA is TGTGCCAGCAGCTCAAGGAGTGCAACTAATGAAAAACTGTTTTTT. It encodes CASSSRSATNEKLFF.

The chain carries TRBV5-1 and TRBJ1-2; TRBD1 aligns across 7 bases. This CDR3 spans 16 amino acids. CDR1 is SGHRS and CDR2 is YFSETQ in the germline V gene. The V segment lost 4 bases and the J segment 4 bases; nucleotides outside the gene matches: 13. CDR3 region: CASSAHIVGQLYGYTF. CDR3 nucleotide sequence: TGCGCCAGCAGCGCTCATATCGTGGGACAGCTCTATGGCTACACCTTC.

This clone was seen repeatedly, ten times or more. Written as DNA, the CDR3 is TGCGCCAGCAGCCAAGAGTCAGGGCCAAACACTGAAGCTTTCTTT. It is translated as CASSQESGPNTEAFF. The rearrangement links TRBV4-3 to TRBJ1-1, with D possibly matching TRBD1 (5 bases). The V end lost 0 bases, the J end lost 2 bases, and 10 bases lay between the germline ends. Germline values: CDR1 LGHNA, CDR2 YSLEER. The CDR3 covers 15 residues.

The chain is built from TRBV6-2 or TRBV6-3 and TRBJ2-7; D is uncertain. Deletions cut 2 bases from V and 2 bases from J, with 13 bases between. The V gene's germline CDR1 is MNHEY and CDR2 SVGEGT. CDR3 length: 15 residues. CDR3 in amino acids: CASSYPGPAAYEQYF. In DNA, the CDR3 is TGTGCCAGCAGTTACCCTGGTCCCGCGGCCTACGAGCAGTACTTC.

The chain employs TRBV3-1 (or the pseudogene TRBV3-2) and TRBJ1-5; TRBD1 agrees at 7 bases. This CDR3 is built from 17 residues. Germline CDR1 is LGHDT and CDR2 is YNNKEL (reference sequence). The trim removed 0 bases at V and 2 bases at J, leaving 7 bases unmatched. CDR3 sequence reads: CASSQEQGGAGNQPQHF. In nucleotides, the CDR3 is TGTGCCAGCAGCCAAGAGCAAGGGGGCGCGGGCAATCAGCCCCAGCATTTT.

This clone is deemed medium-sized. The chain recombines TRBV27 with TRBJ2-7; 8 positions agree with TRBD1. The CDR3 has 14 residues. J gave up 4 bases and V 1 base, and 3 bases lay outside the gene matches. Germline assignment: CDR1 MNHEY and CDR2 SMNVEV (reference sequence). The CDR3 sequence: CASSLLGQEYEQYF. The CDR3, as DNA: TGTGCCAGCAGTTTATTGGGACAGGAGTACGAGCAGTACTTC.

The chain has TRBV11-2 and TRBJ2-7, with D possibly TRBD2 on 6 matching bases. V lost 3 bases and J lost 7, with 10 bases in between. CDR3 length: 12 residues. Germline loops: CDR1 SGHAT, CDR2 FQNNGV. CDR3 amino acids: CASSLGGGEQYF. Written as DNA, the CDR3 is TGTGCCAGCAGCTTGGGGGGTGGAGAGCAGTACTTC.

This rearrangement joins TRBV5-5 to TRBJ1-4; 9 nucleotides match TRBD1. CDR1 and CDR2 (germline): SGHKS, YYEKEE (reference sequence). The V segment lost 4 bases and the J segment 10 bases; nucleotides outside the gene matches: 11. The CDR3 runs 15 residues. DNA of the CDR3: TGTGCCAGCAGCACCATGGACAGGGGAGGGGCAAAACTGTTTTTT. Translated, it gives CASSTMDRGGAKLFF.

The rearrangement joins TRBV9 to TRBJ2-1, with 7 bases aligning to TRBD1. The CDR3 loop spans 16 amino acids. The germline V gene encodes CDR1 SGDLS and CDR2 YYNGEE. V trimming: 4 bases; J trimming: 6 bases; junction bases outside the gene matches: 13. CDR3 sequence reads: CASSPEGRQGSNEQFF. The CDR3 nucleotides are TGTGCCAGCAGCCCCGAGGGGAGACAGGGCAGCAATGAGCAGTTCTTC.

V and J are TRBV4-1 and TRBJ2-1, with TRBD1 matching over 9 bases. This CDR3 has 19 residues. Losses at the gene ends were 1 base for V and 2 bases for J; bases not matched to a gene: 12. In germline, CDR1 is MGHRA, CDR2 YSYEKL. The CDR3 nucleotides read TGCGCCAGCAGCCAAGTTAAATCTTTGGGACAGGGCCCCTACAATGAGCAGTTCTTC. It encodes CASSQVKSLGQGPYNEQFF.

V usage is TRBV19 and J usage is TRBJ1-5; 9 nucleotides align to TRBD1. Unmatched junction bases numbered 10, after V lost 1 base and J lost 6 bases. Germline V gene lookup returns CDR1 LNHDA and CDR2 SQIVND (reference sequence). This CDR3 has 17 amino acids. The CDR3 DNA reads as TGTGCCAGTAGTATAGGGTTTACAGGGGGCGAAGGTCAGCCCCAGCATTTT. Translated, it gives CASSIGFTGGEGQPQHF.

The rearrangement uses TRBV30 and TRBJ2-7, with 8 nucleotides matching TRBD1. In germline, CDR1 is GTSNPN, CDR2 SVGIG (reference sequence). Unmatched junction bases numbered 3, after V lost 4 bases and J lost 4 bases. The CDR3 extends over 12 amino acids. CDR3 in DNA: TGTGCCTGGAACCAGGGGGCATACGAGCAGTACTTC. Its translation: CAWNQGAYEQYF.

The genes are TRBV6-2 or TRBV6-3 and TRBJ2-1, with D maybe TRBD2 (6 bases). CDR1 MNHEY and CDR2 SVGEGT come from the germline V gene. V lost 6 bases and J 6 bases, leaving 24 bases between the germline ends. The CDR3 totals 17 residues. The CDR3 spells CASRPIKLALMGNEQFF. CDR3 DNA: TGTGCCAGCAGACCTATTAAACTAGCCCTAATGGGCAATGAGCAGTTCTTC.

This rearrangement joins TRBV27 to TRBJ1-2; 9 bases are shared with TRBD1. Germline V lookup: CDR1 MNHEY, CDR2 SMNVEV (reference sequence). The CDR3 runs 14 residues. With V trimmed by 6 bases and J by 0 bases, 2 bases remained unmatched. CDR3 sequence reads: CASRGQGANYGYTF. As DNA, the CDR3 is TGTGCCAGCAGGGGACAGGGAGCTAACTATGGCTACACCTTC.

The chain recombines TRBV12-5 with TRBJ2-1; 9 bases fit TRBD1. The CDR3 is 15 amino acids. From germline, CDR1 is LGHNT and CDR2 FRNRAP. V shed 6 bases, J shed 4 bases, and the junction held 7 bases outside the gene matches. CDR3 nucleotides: TGTGCTAGTGGACGGCCACAGGGGGCTTACAATGAGCAGTTCTTC. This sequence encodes CASGRPQGAYNEQFF.

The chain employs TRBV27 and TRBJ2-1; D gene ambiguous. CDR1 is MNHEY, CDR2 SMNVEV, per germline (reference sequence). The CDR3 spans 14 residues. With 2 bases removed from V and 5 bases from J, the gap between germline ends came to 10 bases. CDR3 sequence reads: CASSLQQVNNEQFF. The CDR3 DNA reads TGTGCCAGCAGTTTACAGCAGGTGAACAATGAGCAGTTCTTC.

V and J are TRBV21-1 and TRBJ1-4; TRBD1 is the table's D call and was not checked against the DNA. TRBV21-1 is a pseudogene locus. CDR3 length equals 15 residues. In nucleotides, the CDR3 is TGTGCCAGCAGCAGGAAGGGGTTGGCTAATGAAAAACTGTTTTTT. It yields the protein CASSRKGLANEKLFF.

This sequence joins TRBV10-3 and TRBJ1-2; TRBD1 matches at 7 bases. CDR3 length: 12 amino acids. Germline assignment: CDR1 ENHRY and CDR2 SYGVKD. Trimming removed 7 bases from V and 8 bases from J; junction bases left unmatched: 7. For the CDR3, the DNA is TGTGCCATCACGCGACAGGGTGAGGGCTACACCTTC. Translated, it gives CAITRQGEGYTF.

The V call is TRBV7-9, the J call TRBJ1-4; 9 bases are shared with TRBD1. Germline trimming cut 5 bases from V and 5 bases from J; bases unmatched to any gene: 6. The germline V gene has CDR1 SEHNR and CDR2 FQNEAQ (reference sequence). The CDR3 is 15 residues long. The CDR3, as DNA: TGTGCCAGCAGCGAAAGACAGGGGGGAAATGAAAAACTGTTTTTT. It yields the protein CASSERQGGNEKLFF.

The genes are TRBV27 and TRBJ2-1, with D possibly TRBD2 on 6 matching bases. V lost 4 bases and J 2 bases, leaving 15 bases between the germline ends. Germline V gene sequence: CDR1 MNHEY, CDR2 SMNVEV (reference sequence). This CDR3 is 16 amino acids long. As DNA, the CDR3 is TGTGCCAGCAGTTCCCCCACTAGCCACCCCTACAATGAGCAGTTCTTC. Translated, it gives CASSSPTSHPYNEQFF.

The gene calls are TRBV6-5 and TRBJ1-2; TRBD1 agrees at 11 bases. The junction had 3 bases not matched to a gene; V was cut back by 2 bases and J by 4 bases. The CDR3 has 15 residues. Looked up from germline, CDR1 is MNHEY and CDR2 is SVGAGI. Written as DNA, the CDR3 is TGTGCCAGCAGTTACCGGGACAGGGGGACCTATGGCTACACCTTC. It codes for CASSYRDRGTYGYTF.